The subject of this entry is one T cell receptor beta chain. The V gene's germline CDR1 is SNHLY and CDR2 FYNNEI. The CDR3 loop spans 17 amino acids. V shed 4 bases and J 0 bases; nucleotides not matched to a gene: 6. 60 Vbeta and 13 Jbeta primers were used in PCR. Assay: immunoSEQ multiplex PCR; the TCRdb copy retains only in-frame clones and omits some. The table shows about 150,000 clones, with about 79% occurring only once. The source of the sample is a study of cytomegalovirus exposure and HLA in healthy donors. The sequenced sample was PBMCs. This TCR came from a male donor in good health and CMV-seronegative. The V and J genes are TRBV2 and TRBJ1-2; 12 nucleotides match TRBD1. The CDR3 DNA is TGTGCCAGCAGTGGACCGGGACAGGGGGCCCCTAACTATGGCTACACCTTC. Translation gives CASSGPGQGAPNYGYTF. The complete variable domain, with remaining parts taken from reference TRBV2 and TRBJ1-2, reads EPEVTQTPSHQVTQMGQEVILRCVPISNHLYFYWYRQILGQKVEFLVSFYNNEISEKSEIFDDQFSVERPDGSNFTLKIRSTKLEDSAMYFCASSGPGQGAPNYGYTFGSGTRLTVV.